Reported below is one T cell receptor (beta chain). For recovered donors of Cohort 3, there were two negative PCRs, clearance, or symptom resolution. Germline V CDR1 and CDR2: SQVTM, ANQGSEA. CDR3 length equals 14 residues. V dropped 7 bases and J dropped 5; count of bases not matched to a gene: 12. Data came from immunoSEQ multiplex PCR; TCRdb stores just in-frame clones and leaves some out. The table records more than 200,000 clones, about 89% of them present only once. This sample stems from a study of blood T cell repertoires in COVID-19. Sequencing input: PBMCs or T cells enriched from blood (not recorded which). The chain employs TRBV29-1 and TRBJ1-1; TRBD1 matches 8 bases. This TCR was sampled from a woman in her twenties or thirties who had recovered from COVID-19. The CDR3 region has the DNA TGCAGCGGGGTGACAGGGGCGGGCGGGACTGAAGCTTTCTTT. Translated, it gives CSGVTGAGGTEAFF.